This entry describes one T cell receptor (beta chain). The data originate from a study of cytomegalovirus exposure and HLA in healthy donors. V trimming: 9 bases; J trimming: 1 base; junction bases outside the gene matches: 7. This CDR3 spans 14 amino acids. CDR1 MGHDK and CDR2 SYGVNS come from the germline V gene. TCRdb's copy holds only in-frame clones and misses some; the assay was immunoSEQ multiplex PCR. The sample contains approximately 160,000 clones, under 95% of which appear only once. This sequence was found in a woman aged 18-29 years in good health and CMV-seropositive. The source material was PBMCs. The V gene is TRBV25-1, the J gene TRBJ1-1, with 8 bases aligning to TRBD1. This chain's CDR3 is CASTYQGANTEAFF. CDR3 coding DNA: TGTGCCAGTACTTACCAGGGGGCGAACACTGAAGCTTTCTTT.